This note documents a single TCR beta chain sequence. Its antigen is not known. The CDR3 sequence is 12 residues long. CDR1 is SQVTM and CDR2 is ANQGSEA in the germline V gene. Trimming removed 2 bases from V and 5 bases from J, with 9 bases in between. The naive CD8 population came from CD45RO-negative cells selected for CCR7, without terminally differentiated effector memory CD45RA+ cells. Profiling relied on immunoSEQ multiplex PCR, and the TCRdb table lists in-frame clones only, not all of them. The data contain around 1,900,000 clones, 93% of them singletons. These data belong to a study of shared clonotypes between healthy human individuals. Study as a whole: Per donor, three plates held CD4 naive cells, three held CD4 memory, two held CD8 naive and one held CD8 memory. The study's findings and limits: Among non-shared clonotypes, generation probabilities were lower than among those shared by all four donors.

Sequenced material: naive CD8+ T cells from PBMCs. This chain links TRBV29-1 with TRBJ2-5, with no clear D. This clonotype was obtained from a man between 18 and 29 years old in good health. Some clones in this sample may be carry-over from other donors' samples. CDR3 sequence reads: CSVEIVIETQYF. In nucleotides, the CDR3 is TGCAGCGTTGAAATTGTAATCGAGACCCAGTACTTC.